Here is one T cell receptor (beta chain) with its context. Coverage ceases 3 residues before the CDR3 finishes, and the germline J gene fills in the end. The data belong to a study of T cells in women clearing cervical HPV infection. Generated by immunoSEQ multiplex PCR, the TCRdb table keeps only in-frame clones and is missing some. Across 25,000 to 30,000 clones, the top ten clones capture roughly 3.7% of the sample. This CDR3 has 13 residues. V lost 5 bases to trimming and J lost 5 bases, with 12 bases between them. In germline, CDR1 is SEHNR, CDR2 FQNEAQ (reference sequence). The chain couples TRBV7-9 to TRBJ2-5, with D perhaps matching TRBD1 (6 bases). This receptor was taken from a woman aged 18-69 years with a cervical HPV16 infection that either progressed to CIN3+ or cleared (not recorded which). Sample: blood buffy coat. The CDR3 sequence: CASSRQGSETQYF. Partial CDR3 DNA: TGTGCCAGCAGCCGGCAGGGGTCGGAGACC.